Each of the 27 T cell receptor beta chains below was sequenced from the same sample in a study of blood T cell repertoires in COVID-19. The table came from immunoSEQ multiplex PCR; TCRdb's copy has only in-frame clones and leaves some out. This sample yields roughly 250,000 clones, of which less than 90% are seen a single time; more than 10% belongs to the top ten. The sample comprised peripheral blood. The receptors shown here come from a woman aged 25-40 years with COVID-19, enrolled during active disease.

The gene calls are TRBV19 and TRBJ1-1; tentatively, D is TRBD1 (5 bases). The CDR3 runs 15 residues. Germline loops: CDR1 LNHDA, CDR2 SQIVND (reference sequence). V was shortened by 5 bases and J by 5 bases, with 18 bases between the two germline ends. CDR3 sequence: CASSPRDSGRTEAFF. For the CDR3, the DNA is TGTGCCAGTAGTCCGAGGGACTCAGGGCGGACTGAAGCTTTCTTT.

CDR3 sequence (DNA): TGTGCCAGCAGCGTAGCCTGGGGCCCCAGCTCCTACAATGAGCAGTTCTTC. This codes for CASSVAWGPSSYNEQFF. This chain links TRBV9 with TRBJ2-1; D may be TRBD1 (5 bases). Trimming shortened V by 0 bases and J by 0 bases, and 13 bases separated the two germline ends. The CDR3 loop spans 17 amino acids. Germline V gene data show CDR1 as SGDLS and CDR2 as YYNGEE.

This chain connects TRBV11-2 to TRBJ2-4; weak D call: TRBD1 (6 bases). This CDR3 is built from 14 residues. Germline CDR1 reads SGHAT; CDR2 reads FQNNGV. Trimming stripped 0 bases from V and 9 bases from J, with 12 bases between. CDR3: CASSLDNRAPIQYF. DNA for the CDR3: TGTGCCAGCAGCTTAGATAACAGGGCCCCCATTCAGTACTTC.

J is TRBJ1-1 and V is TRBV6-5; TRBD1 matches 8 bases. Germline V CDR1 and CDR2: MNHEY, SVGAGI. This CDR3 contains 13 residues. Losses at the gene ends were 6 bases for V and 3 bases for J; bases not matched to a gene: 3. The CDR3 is CASRQGDDTEAFF. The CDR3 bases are TGTGCCAGCAGACAGGGGGATGACACTGAAGCTTTCTTT.

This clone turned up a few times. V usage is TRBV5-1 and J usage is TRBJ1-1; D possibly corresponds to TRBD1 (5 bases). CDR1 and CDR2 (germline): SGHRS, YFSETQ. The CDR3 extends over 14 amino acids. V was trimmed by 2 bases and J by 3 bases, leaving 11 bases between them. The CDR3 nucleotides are TGCGCCAGCAGCTTTCAGGGAGGGGACACTGAAGCTTTCTTT. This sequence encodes CASSFQGGDTEAFF.

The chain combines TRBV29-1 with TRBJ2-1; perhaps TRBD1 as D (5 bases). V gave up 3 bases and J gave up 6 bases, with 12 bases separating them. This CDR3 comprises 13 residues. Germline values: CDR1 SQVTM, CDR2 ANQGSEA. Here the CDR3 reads CSVDSGLGNEQFF. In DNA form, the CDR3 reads TGCAGCGTTGATTCAGGGTTGGGCAATGAGCAGTTCTTC.

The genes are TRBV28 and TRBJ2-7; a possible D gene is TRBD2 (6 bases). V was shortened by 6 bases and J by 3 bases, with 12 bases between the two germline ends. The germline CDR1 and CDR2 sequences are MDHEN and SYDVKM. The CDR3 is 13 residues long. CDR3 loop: CASRSPGLYEQYF. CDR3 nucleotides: TGTGCCAGCAGATCTCCGGGACTCTACGAGCAGTACTTC.

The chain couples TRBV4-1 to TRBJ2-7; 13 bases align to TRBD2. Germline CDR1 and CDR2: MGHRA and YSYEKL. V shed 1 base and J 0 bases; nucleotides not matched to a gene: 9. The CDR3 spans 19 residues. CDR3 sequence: CASSQVPGLAGSSSYEQYF. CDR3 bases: TGCGCCAGCAGCCAAGTCCCGGGACTAGCGGGATCGAGCTCCTACGAGCAGTACTTC.

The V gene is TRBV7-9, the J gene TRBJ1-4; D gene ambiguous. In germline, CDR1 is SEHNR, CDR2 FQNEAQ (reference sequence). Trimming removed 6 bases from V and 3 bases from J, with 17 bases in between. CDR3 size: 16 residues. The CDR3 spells CASSSWGGRSNEKLFF. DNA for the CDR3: TGTGCCAGCAGTTCATGGGGAGGACGGTCTAATGAAAAACTGTTTTTT.

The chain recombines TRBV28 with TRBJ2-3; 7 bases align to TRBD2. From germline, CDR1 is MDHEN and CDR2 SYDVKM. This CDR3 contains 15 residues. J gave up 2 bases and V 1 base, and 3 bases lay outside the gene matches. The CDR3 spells CASSLLAGVTDTQYF. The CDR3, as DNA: TGTGCCAGCAGTTTATTGGCGGGGGTCACAGATACGCAGTATTTT.

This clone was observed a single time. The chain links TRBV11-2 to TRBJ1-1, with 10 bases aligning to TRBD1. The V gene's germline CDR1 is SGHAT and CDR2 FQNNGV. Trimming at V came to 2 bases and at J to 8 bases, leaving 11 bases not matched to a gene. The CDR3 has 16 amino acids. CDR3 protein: CASSLIVGTGEREAFF. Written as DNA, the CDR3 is TGTGCCAGCAGCTTAATTGTCGGGACAGGGGAAAGAGAAGCTTTCTTT.

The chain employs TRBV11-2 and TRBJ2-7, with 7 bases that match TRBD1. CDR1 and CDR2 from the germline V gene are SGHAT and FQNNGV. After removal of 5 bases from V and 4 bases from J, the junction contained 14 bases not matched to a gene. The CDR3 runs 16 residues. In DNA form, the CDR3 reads TGTGCCAGCAGCGAAACGGACAGGTTATGGCCATACGAGCAGTACTTC. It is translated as CASSETDRLWPYEQYF.

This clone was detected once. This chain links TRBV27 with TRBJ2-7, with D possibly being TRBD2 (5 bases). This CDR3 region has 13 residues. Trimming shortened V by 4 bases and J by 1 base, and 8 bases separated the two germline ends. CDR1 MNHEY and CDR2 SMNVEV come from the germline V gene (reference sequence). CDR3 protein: CASSSGLSYEQYF. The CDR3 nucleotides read TGTGCCAGCAGTTCGGGGTTATCCTACGAGCAGTACTTC.

The CDR3 is CASNPRGTGNNQPQHF. CDR3 nucleotide sequence: TGTGCCAGCAACCCACGGGGGACAGGAAACAATCAGCCCCAGCATTTT. This sequence joins TRBV2 and TRBJ1-5; 8 bases are a match to TRBD1. Germline CDR1 is SNHLY and CDR2 is FYNNEI. CDR3 length: 16 residues. After removal of 7 bases from V and 3 bases from J, the junction contained 11 bases not matched to a gene.

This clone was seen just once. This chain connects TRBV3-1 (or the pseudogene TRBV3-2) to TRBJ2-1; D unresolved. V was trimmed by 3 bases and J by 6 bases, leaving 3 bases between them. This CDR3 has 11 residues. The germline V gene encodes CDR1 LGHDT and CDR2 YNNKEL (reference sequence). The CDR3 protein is CASSHLNEQFF. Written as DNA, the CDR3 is TGTGCCAGCAGCCATCTCAATGAGCAGTTCTTC.

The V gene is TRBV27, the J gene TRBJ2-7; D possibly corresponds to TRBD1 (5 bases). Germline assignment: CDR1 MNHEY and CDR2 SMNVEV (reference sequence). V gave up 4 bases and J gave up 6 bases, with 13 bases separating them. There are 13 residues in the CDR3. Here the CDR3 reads CASSWGRVGEQYF. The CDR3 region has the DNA TGTGCCAGCAGTTGGGGCAGGGTAGGCGAGCAGTACTTC.

CDR3 sequence (DNA): TGTGCCAGCAGCCCCCGGGACAGGGCCGACGAGCAGTACTTC. Translated: CASSPRDRADEQYF. V usage is TRBV7-9 and J usage is TRBJ2-7, with TRBD1 matching over 9 bases. The CDR3 is 14 residues long. Germline V gene sequence: CDR1 SEHNR, CDR2 FQNEAQ (reference sequence). Trimming at V came to 5 bases and at J to 5 bases, leaving 7 bases not matched to a gene.

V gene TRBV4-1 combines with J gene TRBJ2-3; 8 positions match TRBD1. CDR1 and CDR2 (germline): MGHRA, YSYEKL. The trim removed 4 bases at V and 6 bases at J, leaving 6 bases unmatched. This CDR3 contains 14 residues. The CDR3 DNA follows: TGCGCCAGCAGCCTCGGACAGGGCTCGGATACGCAGTATTTT. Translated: CASSLGQGSDTQYF.

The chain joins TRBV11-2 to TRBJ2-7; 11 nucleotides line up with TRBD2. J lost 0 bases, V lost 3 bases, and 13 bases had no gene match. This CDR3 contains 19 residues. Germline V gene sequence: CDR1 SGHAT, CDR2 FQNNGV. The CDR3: CASSFRRVAGGIYSYEQYF. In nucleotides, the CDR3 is TGTGCCAGCAGCTTTCGACGGGTAGCGGGGGGGATATACTCCTACGAGCAGTACTTC.

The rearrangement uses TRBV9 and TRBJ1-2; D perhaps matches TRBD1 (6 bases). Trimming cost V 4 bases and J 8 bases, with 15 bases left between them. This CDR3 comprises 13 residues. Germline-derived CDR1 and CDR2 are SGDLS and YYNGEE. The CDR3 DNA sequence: TGTGCCAGCAGCCGGGACCCCCAGGGGGGCTACACCTTC. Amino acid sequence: CASSRDPQGGYTF. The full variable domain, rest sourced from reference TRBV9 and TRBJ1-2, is DSGVTQTPKHLITATGQRVTLRCSPRSGDLSVYWYQQSLDQGLQFLIQYYNGEERAKGNILERFSAQQFPDLHSELNLSSLELGDSALYFCASSRDPQGGYTFGSGTRLTVV.

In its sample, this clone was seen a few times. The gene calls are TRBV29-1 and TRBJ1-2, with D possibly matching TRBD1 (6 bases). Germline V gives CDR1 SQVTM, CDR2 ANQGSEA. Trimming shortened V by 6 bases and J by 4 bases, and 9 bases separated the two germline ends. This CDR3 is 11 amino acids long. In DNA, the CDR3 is TGCAGCGTAACGGACAGCTATGGCTACACCTTC. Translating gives CSVTDSYGYTF.

The CDR3 protein is CASRGQGSNQPQHF. DNA of the CDR3: TGTGCCAGCAGGGGACAGGGGAGCAATCAGCCCCAGCATTTT. This rearrangement joins TRBV28 to TRBJ1-5; the match to TRBD1 covers 10 bases. CDR1 is MDHEN, CDR2 SYDVKM, per germline. The CDR3 contains 14 residues. V was pared by 6 bases and J by 1 base, with 0 bases of the junction left unmatched.

The CDR3 DNA is TGTGCCAGCAGCTTGGCGGGTGGCTACACCTTC. This encodes CASSLAGGYTF. The rearrangement links TRBV5-4 to TRBJ1-2; D not certain. CDR1 and CDR2 from the germline V gene are SGHNT and YYREEE (reference sequence). The CDR3 spans 11 residues. The V gene lost 0 bases and the J gene lost 7 bases, with 4 bases spanning the gap.

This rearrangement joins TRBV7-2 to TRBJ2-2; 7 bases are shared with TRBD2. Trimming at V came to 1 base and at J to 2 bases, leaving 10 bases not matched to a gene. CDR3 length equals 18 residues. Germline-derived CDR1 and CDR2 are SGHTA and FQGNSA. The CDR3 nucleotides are TGTGCCAGCAGCTTAGGCTCCGACCTAGCGGTTAACACCGGGGAGCTGTTTTTT. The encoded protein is CASSLGSDLAVNTGELFF.

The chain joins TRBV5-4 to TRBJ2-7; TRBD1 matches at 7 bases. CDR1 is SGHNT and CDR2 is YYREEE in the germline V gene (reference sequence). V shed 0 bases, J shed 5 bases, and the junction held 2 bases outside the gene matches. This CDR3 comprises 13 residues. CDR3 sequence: CASSLDRGHEQYF. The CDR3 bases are TGTGCCAGCAGCTTGGACAGGGGTCACGAGCAGTACTTC. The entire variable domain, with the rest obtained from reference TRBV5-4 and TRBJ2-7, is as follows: ETGVTQSPTHLIKTRGQQVTLRCSSQSGHNTVSWYQQALGQGPQFIFQYYREEENGRGNFPPRFSGLQFPNYSSELNVNALELDDSALYLCASSLDRGHEQYFGPGTRLTVT.

In DNA, the CDR3 is TGTGCCAGCAGCGTAGAAGCGGGGCCCTACAATGAGCAGTTCTTC. Encoded protein: CASSVEAGPYNEQFF. The chain joins TRBV9 to TRBJ2-1; 7 bases are shared with TRBD2. J lost 2 bases, V lost 0 bases, and 2 bases had no gene match. This CDR3 comprises 15 residues. The V gene's germline CDR1 is SGDLS and CDR2 YYNGEE.

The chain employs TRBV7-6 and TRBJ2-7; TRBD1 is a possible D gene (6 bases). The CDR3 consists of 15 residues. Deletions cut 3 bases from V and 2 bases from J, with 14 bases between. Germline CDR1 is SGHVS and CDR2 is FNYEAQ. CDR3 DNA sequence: TGTGCCAGCAGCTTTAACAGGGAGTCAACCTACGAGCAGTACTTC. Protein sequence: CASSFNRESTYEQYF.